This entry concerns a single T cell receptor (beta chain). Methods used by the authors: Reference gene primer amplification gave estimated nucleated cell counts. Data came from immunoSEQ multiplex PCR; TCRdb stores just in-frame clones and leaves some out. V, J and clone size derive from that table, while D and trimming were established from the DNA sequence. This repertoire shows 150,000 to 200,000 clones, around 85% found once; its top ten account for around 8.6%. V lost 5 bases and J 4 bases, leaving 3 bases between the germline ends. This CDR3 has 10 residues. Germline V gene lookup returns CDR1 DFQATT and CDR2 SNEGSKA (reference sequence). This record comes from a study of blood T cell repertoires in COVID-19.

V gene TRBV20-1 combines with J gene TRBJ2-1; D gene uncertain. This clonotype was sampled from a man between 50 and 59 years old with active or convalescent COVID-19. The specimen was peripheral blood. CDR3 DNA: TGCAGTGCTCGGTACAATGAGCAGTTCTTC. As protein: CSARYNEQFF.